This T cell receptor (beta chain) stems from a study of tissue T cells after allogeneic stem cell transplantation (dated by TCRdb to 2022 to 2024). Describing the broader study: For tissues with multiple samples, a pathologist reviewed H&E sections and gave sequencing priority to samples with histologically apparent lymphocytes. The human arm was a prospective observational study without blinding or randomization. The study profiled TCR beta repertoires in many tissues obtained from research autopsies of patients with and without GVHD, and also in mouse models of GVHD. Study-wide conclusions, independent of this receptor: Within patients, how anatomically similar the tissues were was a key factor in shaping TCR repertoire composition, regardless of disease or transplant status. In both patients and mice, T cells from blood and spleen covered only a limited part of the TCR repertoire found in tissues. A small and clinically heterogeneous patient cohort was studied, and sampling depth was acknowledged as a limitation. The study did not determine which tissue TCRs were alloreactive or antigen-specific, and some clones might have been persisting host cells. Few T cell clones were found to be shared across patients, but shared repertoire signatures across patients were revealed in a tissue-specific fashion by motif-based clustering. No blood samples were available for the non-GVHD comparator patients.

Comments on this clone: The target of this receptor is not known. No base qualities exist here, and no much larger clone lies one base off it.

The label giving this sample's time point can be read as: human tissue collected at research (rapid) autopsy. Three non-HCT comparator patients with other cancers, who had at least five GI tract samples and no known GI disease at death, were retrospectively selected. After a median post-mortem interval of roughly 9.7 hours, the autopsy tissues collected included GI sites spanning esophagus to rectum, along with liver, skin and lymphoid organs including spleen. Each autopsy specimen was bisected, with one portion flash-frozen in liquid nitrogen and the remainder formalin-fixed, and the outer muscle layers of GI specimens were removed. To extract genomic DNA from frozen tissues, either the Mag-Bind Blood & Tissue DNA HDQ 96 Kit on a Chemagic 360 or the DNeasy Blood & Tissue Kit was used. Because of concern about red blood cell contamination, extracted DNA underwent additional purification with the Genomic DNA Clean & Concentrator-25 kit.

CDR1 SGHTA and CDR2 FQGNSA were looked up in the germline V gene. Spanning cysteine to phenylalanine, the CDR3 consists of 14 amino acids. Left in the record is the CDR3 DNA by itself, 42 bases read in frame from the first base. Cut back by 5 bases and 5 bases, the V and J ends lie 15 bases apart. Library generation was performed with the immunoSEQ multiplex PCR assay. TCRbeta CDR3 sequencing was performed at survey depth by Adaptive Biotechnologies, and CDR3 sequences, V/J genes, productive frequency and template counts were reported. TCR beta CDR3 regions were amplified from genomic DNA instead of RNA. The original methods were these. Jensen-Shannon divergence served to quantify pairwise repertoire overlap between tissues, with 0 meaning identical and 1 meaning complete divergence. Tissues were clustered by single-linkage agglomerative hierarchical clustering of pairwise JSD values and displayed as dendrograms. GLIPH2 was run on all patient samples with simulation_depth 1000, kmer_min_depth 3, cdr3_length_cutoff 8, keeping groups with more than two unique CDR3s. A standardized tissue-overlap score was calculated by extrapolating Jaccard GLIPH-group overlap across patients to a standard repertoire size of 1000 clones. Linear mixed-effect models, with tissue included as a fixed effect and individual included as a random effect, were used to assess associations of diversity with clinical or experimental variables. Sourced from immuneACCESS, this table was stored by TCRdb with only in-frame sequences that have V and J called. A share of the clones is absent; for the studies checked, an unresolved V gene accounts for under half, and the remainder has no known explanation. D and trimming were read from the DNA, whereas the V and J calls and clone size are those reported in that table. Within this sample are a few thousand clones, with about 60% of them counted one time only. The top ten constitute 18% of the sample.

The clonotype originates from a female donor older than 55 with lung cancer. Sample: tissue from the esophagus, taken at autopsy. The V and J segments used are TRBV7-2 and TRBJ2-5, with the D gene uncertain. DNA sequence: TGTGCCAGCAGCGGCGGCACGTCGGGTGAGACCCAGTACTTC. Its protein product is CASSGGTSGETQYF.